This entry describes one T cell receptor (beta chain). Its antigen is not known. This specimen belongs to a study of cytomegalovirus exposure and HLA in healthy donors. PCR amplification relied on 60 Vbeta primers (plus 13 Jbeta primers). The protocol was immunoSEQ multiplex PCR, while the TCRdb copy is restricted to in-frame clones and leaves out a portion. The sample has tens of thousands of clones, roughly 80% seen once. This CDR3 is built from 15 residues. J was trimmed by 5 bases and V by 11 bases; bases with no gene match: 15. Germline V gives CDR1 SGHNT, CDR2 YENEEA. Study outcomes and limitations: Earlier results showed most TCR beta V segments being productive about 90% or about 30% of the time. TCR beta chains numbering approximately 150 were designated cytomegalovirus-associated.

The chain employs TRBV11-3 and TRBJ2-5; 9 bases match TRBD2. The sample comprised PBMCs. This TCR derives from a man in his 60s in good health and CMV-seropositive. The CDR3 here is CASSGSGRWGETQYF. The CDR3 DNA is TGTGCCTCCAGCGGGAGCGGGAGGTGGGGGGAGACCCAGTACTTC.